This T cell receptor (beta chain) comes out of a study of identical twins. Study results and caveats: In beta out-of-frame sequences, the excess sharing between twins was weaker.

This clonotype was counted only a few times. The antigen remains undetermined. Via MiXCR, TCRdb re-called the 5' RACE reads, giving one row per CDR3 protein. The profile shows more than 600,000 distinct CDR3 sequences, roughly 18% of them singletons. The ends were cut back, 6 bases at V and 1 base at J, with 15 bases in the middle. The CDR3 loop spans 15 amino acids. CDR1 SGHVS and CDR2 FQNEAQ come from the germline V gene. This same sample was also taken into another study, of T cells expressing NK-cell markers. This second study says: Once again these clonotypes came out on top in the CD3+CD56-NKG2C+ fraction of several donors.

The source is a woman under 30 in good health. The chain combines TRBV7-8 with TRBJ2-5; a possible D gene is TRBD2 (5 bases). Sequencing was carried out using PBMCs. This CDR3 reads CASRSGPGLQETQYF. In DNA form, the CDR3 reads TGTGCCAGCAGATCTGGACCAGGACTCCAAGAGACCCAGTACTTC.